A single sample is the source of the 10 T cell receptor beta chains below, sequenced in a study of OX40 agonist ivuxolimab in advanced cancers. TCRdb's table, derived via immunoSEQ multiplex PCR, lists solely in-frame clones and lacks some. The data hold about 42,000 clones, with about 86% observed a single time. The sample consisted of CD4+ or CD8+ T cells sorted from blood, taken in a trial of the OX40 agonist ivuxolimab. These TCRs come from an adult with an advanced solid tumor such as melanoma, head and neck, liver or kidney cancer.

J is TRBJ2-2 and V is TRBV11-2; a weak D match, TRBD2 (6 bases). Between the trimmed V and J ends, which lost 0 bases and 2 bases, there was a span of 10 bases. The CDR3 is made up of 16 amino acids. Germline V gene data show CDR1 as SGHAT and CDR2 as FQNNGV. CDR3 region: CASSLDRDSNTGELFF. The CDR3 DNA reads as TGTGCCAGCAGCTTAGACCGGGACTCCAACACCGGGGAGCTGTTTTTT. Full variable domain (outside the CDR3, taken from reference TRBV11-2 and TRBJ2-2): EAGVAQSPRYKIIEKRQSVAFWCNPISGHATLYWYQQILGQGPKLLIQFQNNGVVDDSQLPKDRFSAERLKGVDSTLKIQPAKLEDSAVYLCASSLDRDSNTGELFFGEGSRLTVL.

The DNA of the CDR3 is TGTGCCAGCAGCTACCGAAACCGGGACCCAGAGAGCATGACCCAAGAGACCCAGTACTTC. This encodes CASSYRNRDPESMTQETQYF. This chain connects TRBV9 to TRBJ2-5, with D perhaps TRBD1 or TRBD2 (5 bases each). Germline CDR1 SGDLS, CDR2 YYNGEE. Trimming cost V 4 bases and J 1 base, with 29 bases left between them. The CDR3 has 20 residues. Supplemented by reference TRBV9 and TRBJ2-5, the full variable domain reads DSGVTQTPKHLITATGQRVTLRCSPRSGDLSVYWYQQSLDQGLQFLIQYYNGEERAKGNILERFSAQQFPDLHSELNLSSLELGDSALYFCASSYRNRDPESMTQETQYFGPGTRLLVL.

The V gene is TRBV5-4, the J gene TRBJ1-4; D gene ambiguous. Trimming removed 4 bases at V and 10 bases at J, with 17 bases between. This CDR3 comprises 14 residues. CDR1 SGHNT and CDR2 YYREEE come from the germline V gene (reference sequence). The CDR3 nucleotides are TGTGCCAGCAGCACCGTAGGGTCACAAGGAAAACTGTTTTTT. Protein product: CASSTVGSQGKLFF.

This clone was found a few times. V is TRBV19 and J is TRBJ2-1; possible D gene TRBD1, 6 bases. The CDR3 is made up of 15 amino acids. Germline V CDR1 and CDR2: LNHDA, SQIVND (reference sequence). V lost 5 bases and J lost 0, with 11 bases in between. CDR3 DNA: TGTGCCAGTAGTCTGGACAGAACCTCCTACAATGAGCAGTTCTTC. Residues: CASSLDRTSYNEQFF.

The chain employs TRBV5-6 and TRBJ1-5; no reliable D call. Trimming took off 1 base at V and 4 bases at J, with 12 bases between the two ends. Per germline, CDR1 SGHDT and CDR2 YYEEEE. The CDR3 is 15 residues long. The CDR3 DNA is TGTGCCAGCAGCTTGCATTGGGCAGGTAATCAGCCCCAGCATTTT. This codes for CASSLHWAGNQPQHF.

The chain joins TRBV25-1 to TRBJ1-2; D possibly corresponds to TRBD1 (5 bases). The V end was cut by 3 bases, the J end by 4 bases, with 12 bases between. This CDR3 region has 14 residues. Germline V CDR1 and CDR2: MGHDK, SYGVNS. CDR3 DNA: TGTGCCAGCAGTGAGGTTACGGGGGGCTATGGCTACACCTTC. Amino acid sequence: CASSEVTGGYGYTF.

The chain joins TRBV5-6 to TRBJ2-4; D gene uncertain. V was trimmed by 1 base and J by 8 bases, leaving 13 bases between them. CDR3 length: 14 residues. Germline CDR1 SGHDT, CDR2 YYEEEE. CDR3 sequence reads: CASSLRVAPHIQYF. CDR3 in DNA: TGTGCCAGCAGCTTGAGGGTGGCTCCCCACATTCAGTACTTC.

The rearrangement uses TRBV23-1 and TRBJ1-5, with D uncertain. Being an ORF, TRBV23-1 has a function that is uncertain. Deletions cut 0 bases from V and 9 bases from J, with 12 bases between. This CDR3 has 14 amino acids. The CDR3 region has the DNA TGCGCCAGCAGTCAATCGATTGTGTCGGGGCCCCAGCATTTT. It encodes CASSQSIVSGPQHF.

The rearrangement uses TRBV6-1 and TRBJ2-5, with 7 bases matching TRBD2. CDR1 and CDR2 (germline): MNHNS, SASEGT. The CDR3 has 15 residues. V was pared by 3 bases and J by 7 bases, with 11 bases of the junction left unmatched. The CDR3 DNA reads as TGTGCCAGCAGTGAGACTAGCCGAATTCGTGGGACCCAGTACTTC. Its protein product is CASSETSRIRGTQYF.

V and J are TRBV6-5 and TRBJ2-5; a weak D match, TRBD2 (5 bases). The CDR3 extends over 14 amino acids. Germline CDR1 is MNHEY and CDR2 is SVGAGI. The V end was cut by 7 bases, the J end by 1 base, with 13 bases between. The CDR3 coding sequence is TGTGCCAGCATGAGGCCGGGAATCCAAGAGACCCAGTACTTC. Protein product: CASMRPGIQETQYF.